These 22 T cell receptor beta chains share one sample of origin, sequenced in a study of T-cell memory formation after mild COVID-19. Each CDR3 protein is one row after TCRdb ran MiXCR on the 5' RACE reads. The table includes approximately 250,000 distinct CDR3 sequences, 15% detected once. Sequencing was carried out using PBMCs or a T cell subset sorted from them (not recorded which). These receptors were obtained from an adult woman who had mild COVID-19 (a few samples of this study predate the infection). Cell type and time point are not known.

This clonotype was seen more than once but under ten times. V usage is TRBV5-1 and J usage is TRBJ2-7; D possibly matches TRBD1 or TRBD2 (5 bases each). CDR3 length equals 14 residues. Germline V gene data show CDR1 as SGHRS and CDR2 as YFSETQ. V was clipped by 0 bases and J by 7 bases, with 14 bases between them. The CDR3 sequence: CASSLGGETHEQYF. The CDR3 DNA is TGCGCCAGCAGCTTGGGAGGGGAAACGCATGAGCAGTACTTC. Full variable domain (rest looked up from reference TRBV5-1 and TRBJ2-7): KAGVTQTPRYLIKTRGQQVTLSCSPISGHRSVSWYQQTPGQGLQFLFEYFSETQRNKGNFPGRFSGRQFSNSRSEMNVSTLELGDSALYLCASSLGGETHEQYFGPGTRLTVT.

Only a few counts were recorded for this clonotype. The chain is built from TRBV20-1 and TRBJ2-5, with D perhaps matching TRBD1 (6 bases). CDR1 DFQATT and CDR2 SNEGSKA come from the germline V gene (reference sequence). The CDR3 contains 12 residues. V lost 5 bases and J lost 5, with 12 bases in between. The CDR3 here is CSAPGVGETQYF. CDR3 DNA sequence: TGCAGTGCTCCAGGGGTTGGGGAGACCCAGTACTTC.

This rearrangement joins TRBV6-5 to TRBJ1-6; D ambiguous. This CDR3 is built from 14 residues. CDR1 MNHEY and CDR2 SVGAGI come from the germline V gene. V lost 0 bases to trimming and J lost 6 bases, with 6 bases between them. This CDR3 reads CASSYSGRNSPLHF. The CDR3 DNA is TGTGCCAGCAGTTACTCCGGACGTAATTCACCCCTCCACTTT.

At least ten counts were recorded for this clonotype. The chain has TRBV27 and TRBJ1-5; no definite D call. In germline, CDR1 is MNHEY, CDR2 SMNVEV (reference sequence). The ends were cut back, 0 bases at V and 5 bases at J, with 11 bases in the middle. The length of the CDR3 is 15 residues. Here the CDR3 DNA reads TGTGCCAGCAGTTTATCGGTGCCTCGGTATCAGCCCCAGCATTTT. Amino acids: CASSLSVPRYQPQHF.

CDR3 nucleotides: TGTGCCAGCAGTCGGAGGACGGATGATCAGCCCCAGCATTTT. Translating gives CASSRRTDDQPQHF. The chain joins TRBV12-3 or TRBV12-4 to TRBJ1-5, with D hard to call. The length of the CDR3 is 14 residues. V dropped 5 bases and J dropped 5 bases, with 13 bases sitting between them.

This clonotype was found many times. V and J are TRBV4-1 and TRBJ1-3; D remains ambiguous. From germline, CDR1 is MGHRA and CDR2 YSYEKL. The CDR3 consists of 16 residues. V was trimmed by 6 bases and J by 1 base, leaving 16 bases between them. This chain's CDR3 is CASRKALDQSGNTIYF. The CDR3 coding sequence is TGCGCCAGCAGGAAAGCCCTGGATCAATCTGGAAACACCATATATTTT.

This clonotype was found many times. The chain is built from TRBV7-2 and TRBJ2-7; 12 nucleotides match TRBD2. Germline V gene sequence: CDR1 SGHTA, CDR2 FQGNSA. The CDR3 has 15 amino acids. The V and J ends lost 0 bases and 6 bases, in that order; junction bases with no gene match: 3. CDR3 bases: TGTGCCAGCAGCTTAGCCGCTAGCGGGAGGGGCGAGCAGTACTTC. It translates to CASSLAASGRGEQYF.

In its sample, this clonotype was seen a few times. V is TRBV20-1 and J is TRBJ1-2; D not certain. This CDR3 is built from 13 residues. Germline CDR1 reads DFQATT; CDR2 reads SNEGSKA (reference sequence). Trimming stripped 1 base from V and 6 bases from J, with 12 bases between. The CDR3 sequence: CSARVFREDGYTF. As DNA, the CDR3 is TGCAGTGCTAGAGTATTTCGAGAGGATGGCTACACCTTC.

Remarks on this clonotype: The junction and the germline gene differ at one end; a read error may be behind it. This chain links TRBV12-3 or TRBV12-4 with TRBJ2-1; TRBD2 is a possible D gene (5 bases). CDR3 length equals 14 residues. The CDR3, as DNA: TGTGCCACTCAAGGAGGCAGCTCCTCCAATGAGCAGTTCTTC. It is translated as CATQGGSSSNEQFF.

The J gene is TRBJ2-7, the V gene TRBV3-1, with 8 bases that match TRBD2. The V gene's germline CDR1 is LGHDT and CDR2 YNNKEL (reference sequence). With V trimmed by 6 bases and J by 0 bases, 4 bases remained unmatched. The CDR3 is 14 residues long. This CDR3 reads CASRSSGLSYEQYF. In DNA form, the CDR3 reads TGTGCCAGCAGATCTAGCGGGCTCTCCTACGAGCAGTACTTC.

This clonotype was counted between two and nine times. The chain recombines TRBV6-5 with TRBJ1-2; perhaps TRBD1 as D (6 bases). Germline V gene sequence: CDR1 MNHEY, CDR2 SVGAGI. V lost 5 bases to trimming and J lost 9 bases, with 16 bases between them. There are 13 residues in the CDR3. The CDR3 loop reads CASSRTIGQRYTF. In DNA, the CDR3 is TGTGCCAGCAGTAGAACAATAGGACAGCGCTACACCTTC.

This clonotype was seen a handful of times. Here the CDR3 DNA reads TGTGCCACGTGGGACAGGGCGACAAACTCTGGAAACACCATATATTTT. Protein sequence: CATWDRATNSGNTIYF. The chain carries TRBV6-1 and TRBJ1-3, with 9 bases identical to TRBD1. V was pared by 10 bases and J by 0 bases, with 10 bases of the junction left unmatched. This CDR3 has 16 amino acids. Germline CDR1 and CDR2: MNHNS and SASEGT.

This clonotype has just a few counts. The rearrangement uses TRBV4-2 and TRBJ2-7; D call uncertain. The V gene lost 0 bases and the J gene lost 3 bases, with 9 bases spanning the gap. The V gene's germline CDR1 is LGHNA and CDR2 YNFKEQ. The CDR3 spans 14 residues. CDR3 nucleotides: TGTGCCAGCAGCCAAGATAGAAGCTTCTACGAGCAGTACTTC. Protein product: CASSQDRSFYEQYF.

V and J are TRBV21-1 and TRBJ2-7; the table's D call, TRBD1, has no DNA check behind it. TRBV21-1 is listed as a pseudogene. This CDR3 is 15 amino acids long. CDR3 loop: CASSKGDSPLFEQYF. CDR3 coding DNA: TGTGCCAGCAGCAAAGGAGACAGCCCACTATTTGAGCAGTACTTC.

The sample holds many counts of this clonotype. This sequence joins TRBV12-3 or TRBV12-4 and TRBJ2-3, with TRBD1 as a possible D gene (5 bases). The ends were cut back, 0 bases at V and 5 bases at J, with 6 bases in the middle. The CDR3 is 13 amino acids. The CDR3 protein is CASSLAGVDTQYF. The CDR3 DNA is TGTGCCAGCAGTTTAGCAGGGGTAGATACGCAGTATTTT.

This clonotype was seen repeatedly, ten times or more. The rearrangement links TRBV4-3 to TRBJ1-4; weak D call: TRBD1 (6 bases). Germline V gene lookup returns CDR1 LGHNA and CDR2 YSLEER. This CDR3 comprises 15 residues. Trimming cost V 3 bases and J 5 bases, with 13 bases left between them. In DNA form, the CDR3 reads TGCGCCAGCAGCCAGCAACAGGGAGGGAATGAAAAACTGTTTTTT. As protein: CASSQQQGGNEKLFF.

This clonotype has more than one count but fewer than ten. The rearrangement uses TRBV24-1 and TRBJ2-3; 7 bases are a match to TRBD1. V shed 3 bases, J shed 0 bases, and the junction held 5 bases outside the gene matches. The CDR3 spans 16 residues. Germline values: CDR1 KGHDR, CDR2 SFDVKD. The CDR3 loop reads CATSDLQGSSTDTQYF. For the CDR3, the DNA is TGTGCCACCAGTGATCTACAGGGGTCTAGCACAGATACGCAGTATTTT.

CDR3 sequence: CASGQVSYNEQFF. The CDR3, as DNA: TGTGCCAGCGGACAGGTCTCCTACAATGAGCAGTTCTTC. V usage is TRBV10-3 and J usage is TRBJ2-1, with 7 bases identical to TRBD1. The CDR3 runs 13 residues. CDR1 ENHRY and CDR2 SYGVKD come from the germline V gene. V was clipped by 10 bases and J by 0 bases; unmatched bases: 3.

This clonotype was seen only a few times. The chain couples TRBV7-2 to TRBJ1-2; D not resolved. The germline V gene encodes CDR1 SGHTA and CDR2 FQGNSA. Trimming pared 4 bases from V and 0 bases from J, leaving 9 bases between. The CDR3 is 14 amino acids. The CDR3 DNA is TGTGCCAGCAGCTCGATGGGTTCTAACTATGGCTACACCTTC. Its translation: CASSSMGSNYGYTF.

This clonotype was detected only a few times. The chain links TRBV29-1 to TRBJ2-5; 9 bases fit TRBD2. Germline V gives CDR1 SQVTM, CDR2 ANQGSEA. The CDR3 consists of 15 residues. Trimming took 6 bases from V and 4 from J; bases not matched to a gene: 12. The CDR3 DNA sequence: TGCAGCGTCTGTAGCGGGAGCCGTCCCTTAGAGACCCAGTACTTC. It translates to CSVCSGSRPLETQYF.

The chain recombines TRBV5-1 with TRBJ2-3; D may be TRBD2 (6 bases). The CDR3 has 13 residues. V was trimmed by 5 bases and J by 4 bases, leaving 11 bases between them. In germline, CDR1 is SGHRS, CDR2 YFSETQ. The CDR3 is CASREGNADTQYF. CDR3 nucleotide sequence: TGCGCCAGCAGGGAGGGGAACGCAGATACGCAGTATTTT.

This chain links TRBV5-1 with TRBJ2-1; D is possibly TRBD1 (5 bases). Germline V CDR1 and CDR2: SGHRS, YFSETQ. The CDR3 length is 18 residues. V dropped 0 bases and J dropped 0 bases, with 16 bases sitting between them. The CDR3 DNA reads as TGCGCCAGCAGCTTGGGCGTCAGCAGGGTTAGCTCCTACAATGAGCAGTTCTTC. This gives the protein CASSLGVSRVSSYNEQFF.